This TCR beta chain was retrieved from a study of Ad26.COV2.S vaccination and SARS-CoV-2 variants. Looking at the study overall: By the intramuscular route, Ad26.COV2.S was given once, or twice 56 days apart.

The V gene's germline CDR1 is MRHNA and CDR2 SNTAGT. The CDR3 totals 14 residues. With 5 bases clipped from V and 3 bases from J, the junction kept 7 bases outside the gene matches. Sequencing was performed with immunoSEQ multiplex PCR; in TCRdb, only in-frame clones are kept and a portion is missing. This table holds roughly 300,000 clones, about nine tenths found once. As for treatment: roughly 19 received Ad26.COV2.S at low or high dose, single or two shots; a few received placebo; per-sample allocation not given. On day 63 after the first injection, vaccine and placebo recipients gave samples. Participants' vaccine, an Ad26 vector, delivered Wuhan-strain SARS-CoV-2 spike.

The source of this sequence is a person between 18 and 65 years old who received the Ad26.COV2.S COVID-19 vaccine or a placebo. Material: peripheral blood, obtained in a trial of Ad26.COV2.S vaccine versus placebo. The V and J genes are TRBV6-4 and TRBJ2-7, with 7 bases aligning to TRBD1. This chain's CDR3 is CASSRSAGGYEQYF. CDR3 DNA: TGTGCCAGCAGTCGTTCGGCAGGGGGCTACGAGCAGTACTTC.